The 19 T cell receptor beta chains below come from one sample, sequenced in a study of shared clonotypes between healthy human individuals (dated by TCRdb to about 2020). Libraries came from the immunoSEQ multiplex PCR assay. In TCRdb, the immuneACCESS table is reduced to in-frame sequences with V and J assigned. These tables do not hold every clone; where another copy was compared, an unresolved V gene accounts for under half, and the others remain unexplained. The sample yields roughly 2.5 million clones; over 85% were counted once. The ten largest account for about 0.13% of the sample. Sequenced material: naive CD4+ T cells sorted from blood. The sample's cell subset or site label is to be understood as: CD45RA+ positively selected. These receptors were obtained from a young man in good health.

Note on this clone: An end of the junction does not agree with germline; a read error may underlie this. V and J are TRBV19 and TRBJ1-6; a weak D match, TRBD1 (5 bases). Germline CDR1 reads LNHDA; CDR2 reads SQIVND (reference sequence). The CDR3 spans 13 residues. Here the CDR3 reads CASSLDRDSPLHF. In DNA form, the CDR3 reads TGTGCCAGTAGTCTAGACAGAGATTCACCCCTCCACTTT.

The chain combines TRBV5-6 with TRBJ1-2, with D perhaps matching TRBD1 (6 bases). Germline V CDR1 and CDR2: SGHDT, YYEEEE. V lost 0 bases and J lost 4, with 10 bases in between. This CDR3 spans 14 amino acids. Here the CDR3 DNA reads TGTGCCAGCAGCTTGGGGGGGCTCGTCTATGGCTACACCTTC. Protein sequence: CASSLGGLVYGYTF.

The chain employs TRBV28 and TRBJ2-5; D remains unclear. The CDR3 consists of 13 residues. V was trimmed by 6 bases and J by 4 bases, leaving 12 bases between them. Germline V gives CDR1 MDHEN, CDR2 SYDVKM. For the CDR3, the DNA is TGTGCCAGCAGCTGGGCGACGTTAGAGACCCAGTACTTC. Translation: CASSWATLETQYF.

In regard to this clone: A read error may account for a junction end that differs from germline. CDR3 sequence: CVSGGTGIYEQYF. In DNA, the CDR3 is TGTGTCAGCGGGGGGACAGGGATCTATGAGCAGTACTTC. The V call is TRBV6-1, the J call TRBJ2-7; either TRBD1 or TRBD2 may fit D (9 bases each). The CDR3 runs 13 residues. The germline gives CDR1 MNHNS, CDR2 SASEGT.

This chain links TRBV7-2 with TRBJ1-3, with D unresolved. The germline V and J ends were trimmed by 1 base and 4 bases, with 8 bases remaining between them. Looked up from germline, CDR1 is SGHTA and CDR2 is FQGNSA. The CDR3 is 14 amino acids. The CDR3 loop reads CASSLGSTGNTIYF. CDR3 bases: TGTGCCAGCAGCTTAGGTTCCACCGGAAACACCATATATTTT.

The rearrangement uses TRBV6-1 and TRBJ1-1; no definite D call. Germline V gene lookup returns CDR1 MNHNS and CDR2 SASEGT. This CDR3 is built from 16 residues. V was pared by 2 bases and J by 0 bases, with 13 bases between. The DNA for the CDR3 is TGTGCCAGCAGTGAATTATATAGGGCGATGAACACTGAAGCTTTCTTT. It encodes CASSELYRAMNTEAFF.

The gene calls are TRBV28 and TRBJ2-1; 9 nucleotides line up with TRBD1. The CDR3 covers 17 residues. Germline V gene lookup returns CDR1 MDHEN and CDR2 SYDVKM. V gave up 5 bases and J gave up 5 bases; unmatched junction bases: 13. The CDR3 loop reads CASSPHAGTGNHNEQFF. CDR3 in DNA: TGTGCCAGCAGTCCCCACGCCGGGACAGGGAACCACAATGAGCAGTTCTTC. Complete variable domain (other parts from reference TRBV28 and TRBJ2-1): DVKVTQSSRYLVKRTGEKVFLECVQDMDHENMFWYRQDPGLGLRLIYFSYDVKMKEKGDIPEGYSVSREKKERFSLILESASTNQTSMYLCASSPHAGTGNHNEQFFGPGTRLTVL.

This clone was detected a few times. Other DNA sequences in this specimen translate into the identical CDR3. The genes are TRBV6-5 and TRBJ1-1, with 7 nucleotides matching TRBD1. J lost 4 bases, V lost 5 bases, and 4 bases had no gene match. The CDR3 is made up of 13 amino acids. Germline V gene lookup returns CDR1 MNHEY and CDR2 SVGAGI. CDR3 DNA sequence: TGTGCCAGCAGTCGGGGACAGCGCACTGAAGCTTTCTTT. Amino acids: CASSRGQRTEAFF.

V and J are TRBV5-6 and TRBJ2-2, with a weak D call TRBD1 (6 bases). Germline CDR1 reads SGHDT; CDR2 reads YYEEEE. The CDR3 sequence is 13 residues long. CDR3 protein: CAGGLVDTGELFF. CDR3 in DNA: TGTGCAGGGGGTTTGGTGGACACCGGGGAGCTGTTTTTT.

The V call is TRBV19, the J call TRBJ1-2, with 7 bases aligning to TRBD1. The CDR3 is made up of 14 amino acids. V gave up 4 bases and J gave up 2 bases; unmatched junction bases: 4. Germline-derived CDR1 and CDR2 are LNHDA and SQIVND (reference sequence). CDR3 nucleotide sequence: TGTGCCAGTAGTACCGTACAGGGGAACTATGGCTACACCTTC. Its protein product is CASSTVQGNYGYTF.

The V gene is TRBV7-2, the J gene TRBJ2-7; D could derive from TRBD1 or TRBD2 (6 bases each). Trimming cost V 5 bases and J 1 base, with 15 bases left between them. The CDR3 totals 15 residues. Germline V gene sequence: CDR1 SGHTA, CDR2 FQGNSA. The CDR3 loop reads CASSPRGVPSYEQYF. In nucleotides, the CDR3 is TGTGCCAGCAGCCCGAGGGGGGTACCATCCTACGAGCAGTACTTC.

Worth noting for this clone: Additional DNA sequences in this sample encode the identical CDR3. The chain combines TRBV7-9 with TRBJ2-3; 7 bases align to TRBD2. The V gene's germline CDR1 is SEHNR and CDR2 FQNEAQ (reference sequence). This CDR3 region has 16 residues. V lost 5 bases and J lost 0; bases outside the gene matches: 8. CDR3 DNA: TGTGCCAGCAGCCTAGGCAGCGGGGCTAGCACAGATACGCAGTATTTT. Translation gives CASSLGSGASTDTQYF.

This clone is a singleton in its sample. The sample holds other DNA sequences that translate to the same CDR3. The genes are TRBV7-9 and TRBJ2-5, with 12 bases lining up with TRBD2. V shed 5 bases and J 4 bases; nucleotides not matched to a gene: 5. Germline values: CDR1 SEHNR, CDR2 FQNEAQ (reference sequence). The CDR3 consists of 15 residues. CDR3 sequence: CASSLLAGGPETQYF. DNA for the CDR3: TGTGCCAGCAGCCTTCTAGCGGGAGGGCCAGAGACCCAGTACTTC.

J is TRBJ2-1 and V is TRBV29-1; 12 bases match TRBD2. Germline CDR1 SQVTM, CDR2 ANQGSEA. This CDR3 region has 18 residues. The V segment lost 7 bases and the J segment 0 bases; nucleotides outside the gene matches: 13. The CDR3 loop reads CSAFSLAGGPRSYNEQFF. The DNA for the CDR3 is TGCAGCGCCTTCTCTCTAGCGGGAGGGCCGCGCTCCTACAATGAGCAGTTCTTC.

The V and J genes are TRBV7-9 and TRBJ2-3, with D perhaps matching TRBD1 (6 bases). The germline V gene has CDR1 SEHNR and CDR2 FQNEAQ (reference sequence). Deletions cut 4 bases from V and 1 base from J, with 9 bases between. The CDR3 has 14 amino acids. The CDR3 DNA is TGTGCCAGCAGCTGGACAGACGGCACAGATACGCAGTATTTT. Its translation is CASSWTDGTDTQYF.

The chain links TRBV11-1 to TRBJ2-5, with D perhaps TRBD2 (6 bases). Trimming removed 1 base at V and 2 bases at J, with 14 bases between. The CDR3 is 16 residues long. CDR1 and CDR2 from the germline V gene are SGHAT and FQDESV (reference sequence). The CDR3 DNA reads TGTGCCAGCAGCTTAGTGGCGGGGTTGGGTCAAGAGACCCAGTACTTC. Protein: CASSLVAGLGQETQYF.

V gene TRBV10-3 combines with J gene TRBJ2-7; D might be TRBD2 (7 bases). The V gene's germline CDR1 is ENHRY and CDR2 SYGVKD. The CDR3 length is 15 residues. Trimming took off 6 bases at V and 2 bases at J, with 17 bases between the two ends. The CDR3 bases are TGTGCCATCAGCGGGGGGTCCCGGACAGCCTACGAGCAGTACTTC. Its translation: CAISGGSRTAYEQYF.

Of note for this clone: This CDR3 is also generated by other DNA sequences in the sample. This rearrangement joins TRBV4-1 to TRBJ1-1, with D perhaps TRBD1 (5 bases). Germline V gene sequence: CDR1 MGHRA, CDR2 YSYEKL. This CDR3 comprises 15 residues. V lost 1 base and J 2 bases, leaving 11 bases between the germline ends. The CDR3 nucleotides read TGCGCCAGCAGCCAAGTCGTGACAGTTAACACTGAAGCTTTCTTT. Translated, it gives CASSQVVTVNTEAFF.

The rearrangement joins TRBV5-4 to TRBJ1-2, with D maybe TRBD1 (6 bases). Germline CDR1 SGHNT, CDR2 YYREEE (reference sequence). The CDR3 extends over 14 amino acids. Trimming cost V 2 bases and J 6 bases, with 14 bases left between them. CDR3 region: CASSLRGTANGYTF. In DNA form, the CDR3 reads TGTGCCAGCAGCTTAAGGGGGACCGCGAATGGCTACACCTTC. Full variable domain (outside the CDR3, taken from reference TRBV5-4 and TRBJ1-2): ETGVTQSPTHLIKTRGQQVTLRCSSQSGHNTVSWYQQALGQGPQFIFQYYREEENGRGNFPPRFSGLQFPNYSSELNVNALELDDSALYLCASSLRGTANGYTFGSGTRLTVV.